This TCR beta chain stems from a study of human T cells and chemical hapten exposure. Study-level information: Variation in per-sample TCR yields came mainly from small pooled library volume differences.

Losses at the gene ends were 6 bases for V and 3 bases for J; bases not matched to a gene: 9. CDR3 length equals 15 residues. Germline-derived CDR1 and CDR2 are DFQATT and SNEGSKA (reference sequence). Time point of the sample: pre-sensitization, week 0. The treatment here: therapeutic diphenylcyclopropenone sensitization with weekly scalp DPC. This clonotype was found many times. The antigen remains unidentified. Each CDR3 protein is one row after TCRdb ran MiXCR on the RACE reads. In the table there are about 68,000 distinct CDR3 sequences, roughly 9.7% of which are singletons. Findings and caveats of the study: With DPC sensitization, TCRs exceeding 1 in 1000 frequency showed no change. Significantly more large CDR3 similarity clusters were formed by expanded TCRs than by controls.

The rearrangement links TRBV20-1 to TRBJ2-1, with 9 bases that match TRBD2. The sample was whole blood, taken in connection with sensitization to the hapten diphenylcyclopropenone (DPC). This sequence was found in a woman between 45 and 65 years old with alopecia areata. Some clones in this sample may be carry-over from other donors' samples. The CDR3: CSATPRGGRYNEQFF. As DNA, the CDR3 is TGCAGTGCCACGCCGCGGGGGGGACGCTACAATGAGCAGTTCTTC.